The next 2 T cell receptor beta chains were all read from a single sample in a study of regulatory T cells in long-lasting Graves disease. With iRepertoire HTBI primers and Arm-PCR of CDR3 regions, TCR beta libraries were built. TCRdb itself ran the multiplex PCR reads through MiXCR, one entry per CDR3 protein. The sample records about 340,000 distinct CDR3 sequences, less than 20% being singletons. This sample's time point: persistent/refractory GD, antithyroid drugs over 5 years with positive TRAb. PBMCs were the source of the RNA used for TCR sequencing. The specimen was peripheral blood mononuclear cells (PBMCs), collected when the disease was refractory, from a patient treated with antithyroid drugs. These TCRs come from a female donor with Graves disease.

The genes are TRBV20-1 and TRBJ2-4, with 10 bases aligning to TRBD1. CDR3 size: 18 residues. Germline V gene data show CDR1 as DFQATT and CDR2 as SNEGSKA (reference sequence). With 2 bases clipped from V and 2 bases from J, the junction kept 12 bases outside the gene matches. The chain's CDR3 is CSARHQPGQGTSKNIQYF. Written as DNA, the CDR3 is TGCAGTGCTAGACATCAACCGGGACAGGGGACGTCCAAAAACATTCAGTACTTC.

This clonotype was seen at least ten times. V and J are TRBV3-1 and TRBJ1-6, with 10 bases that match TRBD1. CDR3 length: 14 amino acids. After removal of 3 bases from V and 7 bases from J, the junction contained 0 bases not matched to a gene. The germline V gene has CDR1 LGHDT and CDR2 YNNKEL (reference sequence). This chain's CDR3 is CASSQDRGNSPLHF. CDR3 DNA: TGTGCCAGCAGCCAGGACAGGGGGAATTCACCCCTCCACTTT.